The source of this T cell receptor (beta chain) is a study of early T cells in non-severe SARS-CoV-2 infection. The TCR library protocol attached unique molecular identifiers to the individual cDNA molecules. TCRdb reprocessed the 5' RACE reads with MiXCR, giving one entry per CDR3 protein. The sample lists some 98,000 distinct CDR3 sequences; approximately 10% were seen once. The CDR3 is 13 residues long. V dropped 4 bases and J dropped 3 bases, with 9 bases sitting between them. Germline lookup yields CDR1 SGHNT and CDR2 YYREEE (reference sequence). This sequence was found in an adult who was a healthcare worker with PCR-confirmed SARS-CoV-2 infection or an uninfected control (not recorded which). The material sequenced was whole blood. The rearrangement links TRBV5-4 to TRBJ2-3; D gene ambiguous. The CDR3 DNA reads TGTGCCAGCAGCACCCCCCAAACAGATACGCAGTATTTT. Residues: CASSTPQTDTQYF.